Below, 24 T cell receptor beta chains from the same sample are listed, as sequenced in a study of OX40 agonist ivuxolimab in advanced cancers. Method: immunoSEQ multiplex PCR; TCRdb's copy keeps in-frame clones and lacks some. Here the sample spans approximately 66,000 clones, about nine tenths being singletons. Sequenced material: CD4+ or CD8+ T cells sorted from blood, taken in a trial of the OX40 agonist ivuxolimab. The receptors here all came from an adult with an advanced solid tumor such as melanoma, head and neck, liver or kidney cancer.

The chain has TRBV4-1 and TRBJ2-5, with D perhaps TRBD1 (5 bases). Trimming took off 1 base at V and 5 bases at J, with 11 bases between the two ends. CDR1 MGHRA and CDR2 YSYEKL come from the germline V gene. The CDR3 loop spans 14 amino acids. The CDR3 nucleotides read TGCGCCAGCAGCCAAGCGGACACCCGGGAGACCCAGTACTTC. Residues: CASSQADTRETQYF.

The chain is built from TRBV6-5 and TRBJ2-5; D perhaps matches TRBD2 (5 bases). The CDR3 is made up of 16 amino acids. Trimming removed 4 bases from V and 2 bases from J, with 17 bases in between. In germline, CDR1 is MNHEY, CDR2 SVGAGI. CDR3: CASSFRAWGVQETQYF. Here the CDR3 DNA reads TGTGCCAGCAGTTTTAGGGCATGGGGAGTTCAAGAGACCCAGTACTTC.

The chain has TRBV18 and TRBJ1-1; D remains unclear. Germline V gene data show CDR1 as KGHSH and CDR2 as LQKENI. There are 14 residues in the CDR3. The V end lost 2 bases, the J end lost 5 bases, and 12 bases lay between the germline ends. The CDR3 DNA is TGTGCCAGCTCACCAACGGGTTCGGGGACTGAAGCTTTCTTT. Encoded protein: CASSPTGSGTEAFF.

The chain recombines TRBV18 with TRBJ2-7; 15 bases fit TRBD2. J lost 5 bases, V lost 4 bases, and 3 bases had no gene match. This CDR3 contains 15 residues. Looked up from germline, CDR1 is KGHSH and CDR2 is LQKENI. This chain's CDR3 is CASSQGLAGGNEQYF. The CDR3 DNA reads as TGTGCCAGCTCACAAGGACTAGCGGGGGGGAACGAGCAGTACTTC. Looking up the rest from reference TRBV18 and TRBJ2-7 gives the full variable domain: NAGVMQNPRHLVRRRGQEARLRCSPMKGHSHVYWYRQLPEEGLKFMVYLQKENIIDESGMPKERFSAEFPKEGPSILRIQQVVRGDSAAYFCASSQGLAGGNEQYFGPGTRLTVT.

The chain carries TRBV18 and TRBJ2-7; unclear D gene. CDR1 is KGHSH, CDR2 LQKENI, per germline. The length of the CDR3 is 14 residues. V was clipped by 2 bases and J by 0 bases, with 8 bases between them. CDR3 sequence reads: CASSPGPSSYEQYF. DNA for the CDR3: TGTGCCAGCTCACCAGGGCCGAGCTCCTACGAGCAGTACTTC.

The V and J genes are TRBV29-1 and TRBJ1-2; D is undetermined. V lost 0 bases, J lost 13 bases, and 12 bases lay in between. The CDR3 has 11 amino acids. CDR1 SQVTM and CDR2 ANQGSEA come from the germline V gene. CDR3: CSVEDQEYSTF. For the CDR3, the DNA is TGCAGCGTTGAAGATCAGGAGTATTCCACCTTC.

This clone came up a few times. The chain carries TRBV10-3 and TRBJ1-1; 7 bases map to TRBD1. The CDR3 contains 14 residues. V shed 4 bases, J shed 1 base, and the junction held 3 bases outside the gene matches. Germline loops: CDR1 ENHRY, CDR2 SYGVKD. For the CDR3, the DNA is TGTGCCATCAGTGTACAGGGGCGGAACACTGAAGCTTTCTTT. Translating it yields CAISVQGRNTEAFF.

This chain uses TRBV4-1 with TRBJ2-2; D gene unclear. Germline CDR1 MGHRA, CDR2 YSYEKL. CDR3 length: 13 amino acids. V lost 1 base, J lost 3 bases, and 3 bases lay in between. CDR3 nucleotide sequence: TGCGCCAGCAGCCAAGGGTACACCGGGGAGCTGTTTTTT. It translates to CASSQGYTGELFF.

The sample holds one count of this clone. V is TRBV9 and J is TRBJ1-2; D gene uncertain. Germline V CDR1 and CDR2: SGDLS, YYNGEE. With 4 bases removed from V and 0 bases from J, the gap between germline ends came to 4 bases. The CDR3 covers 12 residues. The CDR3 DNA is TGTGCCAGCAGCCCAACTAACTATGGCTACACCTTC. Its translation: CASSPTNYGYTF. The entire variable domain, with the rest obtained from reference TRBV9 and TRBJ1-2, is as follows: DSGVTQTPKHLITATGQRVTLRCSPRSGDLSVYWYQQSLDQGLQFLIQYYNGEERAKGNILERFSAQQFPDLHSELNLSSLELGDSALYFCASSPTNYGYTFGSGTRLTVV.

The chain combines TRBV6-1 with TRBJ2-3; perhaps TRBD1 as D (6 bases). Trimming took 4 bases from V and 2 from J, leaving 10 bases between them. CDR3 length: 14 residues. The V gene's germline CDR1 is MNHNS and CDR2 SASEGT. The CDR3 here is CASSVTGNTDTQYF. DNA for the CDR3: TGTGCCAGCAGTGTAACAGGGAACACAGATACGCAGTATTTT.

The genes are TRBV6-5 and TRBJ1-2; no firm D call. Trimming left V 4 bases short and J 3 bases short, with 12 bases between. The CDR3 length is 14 residues. Germline V gene data show CDR1 as MNHEY and CDR2 as SVGAGI. The DNA of the CDR3 is TGTGCCAGCAGTTTACGGCTATCGGACTATGGCTACACCTTC. As protein: CASSLRLSDYGYTF.

The CDR3: CAISESLSGASNQPQHF. For the CDR3, the DNA is TGTGCCATCAGTGAGTCGCTCTCAGGGGCAAGCAATCAGCCCCAGCATTTT. The genes are TRBV10-3 and TRBJ1-5; possibly TRBD1 for D (6 bases). The CDR3 contains 17 residues. With 0 bases removed from V and 1 base from J, the gap between germline ends came to 13 bases. Germline lookup yields CDR1 ENHRY and CDR2 SYGVKD.

The gene calls are TRBV5-1 and TRBJ2-5; perhaps TRBD2 as D (6 bases). CDR1 and CDR2 (germline): SGHRS, YFSETQ. The CDR3 contains 13 residues. V lost 7 bases, J lost 2 bases, and 12 bases lay in between. The CDR3 DNA is TGCGCCAGCCAATGGGGGGAACAAGAGACCCAGTACTTC. The encoded protein is CASQWGEQETQYF.

V is TRBV6-5 and J is TRBJ1-2, with 7 bases aligning to TRBD1. CDR1 MNHEY and CDR2 SVGAGI come from the germline V gene. The CDR3 has 12 residues. V was pared by 8 bases and J by 8 bases, with 8 bases of the junction left unmatched. CDR3 DNA: TGTGCCAGCCGTGACAGGGTAGACGGCTACACCTTC. It translates to CASRDRVDGYTF.

The rearrangement links TRBV4-1 to TRBJ1-2; 7 positions match TRBD1. Trimming removed 0 bases from V and 4 bases from J; junction bases left unmatched: 11. Per germline, CDR1 MGHRA and CDR2 YSYEKL. The CDR3 loop spans 17 amino acids. CDR3: CASSQEAVGQVAYGYTF. The CDR3 region has the DNA TGCGCCAGCAGCCAAGAAGCTGTAGGACAGGTGGCCTATGGCTACACCTTC.

This clone was seen a few times. The V and J genes are TRBV6-1 and TRBJ2-3; D is possibly TRBD1 or TRBD2 (5 bases each). CDR1 and CDR2 from the germline V gene are MNHNS and SASEGT. The V and J ends lost 4 bases and 3 bases respectively, with 11 bases between them. This CDR3 contains 14 residues. The CDR3 nucleotides read TGTGCCAGCAGTGTGGGCTGGGGGACAGATACGCAGTATTTT. Translation: CASSVGWGTDTQYF.

CDR3 amino acids: CASSPSGGNQPQHF. The CDR3 DNA is TGCGCCAGCAGCCCCTCTGGAGGCAATCAGCCCCAGCATTTT. The V call is TRBV5-1, the J call TRBJ1-5, with unresolved D. Germline assignment: CDR1 SGHRS and CDR2 YFSETQ. Trimming removed 4 bases from V and 2 bases from J, with 10 bases in between. CDR3 length equals 14 residues.

This clone came up once. This sequence joins TRBV5-4 and TRBJ2-1; D is ambiguous. The CDR3 runs 12 residues. The V end was cut by 1 base, the J end by 7 bases, with 6 bases between. CDR1 and CDR2 (germline): SGHNT, YYREEE (reference sequence). This chain's CDR3 is CASSLFNNEQFF. DNA of the CDR3: TGTGCCAGCAGCTTGTTCAATAATGAGCAGTTCTTC.

The chain carries TRBV9 and TRBJ1-2; 8 bases line up with TRBD1. Losses at the gene ends were 3 bases for V and 3 bases for J; bases not matched to a gene: 4. CDR1 is SGDLS, CDR2 YYNGEE, per germline. This CDR3 spans 14 amino acids. The CDR3 loop is CASSAGQGDYGYTF. CDR3 DNA: TGTGCCAGCAGCGCCGGACAGGGAGACTATGGCTACACCTTC.

This chain connects TRBV2 to TRBJ2-3, with D unclear. Germline CDR1 SNHLY, CDR2 FYNNEI. This CDR3 has 12 residues. Deletions cut 8 bases from V and 5 bases from J, with 11 bases between. The CDR3 DNA sequence: TGTGCCAGCTCCCTGGGCCGAGATACGCAGTATTTT. It yields the protein CASSLGRDTQYF.

In regard to this clone: The junction shows a germline mismatch at one end, possibly a read error. In the same sample, other DNA sequences code for this CDR3. V gene TRBV5-1 combines with J gene TRBJ1-3; D gene unclear. CDR3 length: 16 amino acids. Per germline, CDR1 SGHRS and CDR2 YFSETQ. In DNA form, the CDR3 reads TGCGCCAGTAGCTTCCGGGCCAACGAACGTGGAAACACCATATATTTT. It is translated as CASSFRANERGNTIYF.

The sample holds a few counts of this clone. The chain is built from TRBV29-1 and TRBJ1-1; no definite D call. Between the trimmed V and J ends, which lost 1 base and 0 bases, there was a span of 0 bases. The length of the CDR3 is 11 residues. Looked up from germline, CDR1 is SQVTM and CDR2 is ANQGSEA. CDR3 sequence (DNA): TGCAGCGTTGAAGTGAACACTGAAGCTTTCTTT. Translation: CSVEVNTEAFF.

The chain employs TRBV7-8 and TRBJ1-1; no definite D call. The CDR3 loop spans 12 amino acids. Germline values: CDR1 SGHVS, CDR2 FQNEAQ. Trimming removed 3 bases from V and 6 bases from J, with 8 bases in between. The CDR3 DNA follows: TGTGCCAGCAGCTTTTCGGCGGCTGAAGCTTTCTTT. Its protein is CASSFSAAEAFF.

The chain carries TRBV2 and TRBJ2-4, with D maybe TRBD1 (6 bases). V was trimmed by 3 bases and J by 2 bases, leaving 11 bases between them. The CDR3 contains 15 residues. From germline, CDR1 is SNHLY and CDR2 FYNNEI. In DNA form, the CDR3 reads TGTGCCAGCAGTGACCCCCAGGGGACCAAAAACATTCAGTACTTC. It yields the protein CASSDPQGTKNIQYF.